Listed below are T cell receptor beta chains from one sample, sequenced in a study of T cells expressing NK-cell markers. Reanalyzing the 5' RACE reads, TCRdb keeps one entry per CDR3 protein, without DNA. The data show 550,000 to 600,000 distinct CDR3 sequences, and the top ten clones hold about 3.6%. Sample: blood T cells: a sorted CD56 or NKG2C T cell subset, CD4+ or CD8+ T cells, or bulk PBMC T cells (not recorded which). The receptors derive from a young man in good health. Each CDR3 is given with its conserved first and last residue.

CDR3 protein,J gene,V gene,CDR3 length
CSARRLAATDTQYF,TRBJ2-3,TRBV20-1,14
CSVEDLTEPYEQYF,TRBJ2-7,TRBV29-1,14
CSASGRLFGFF,TRBJ2-1,TRBV29-1,11
CASTPGTTYQETQYF,TRBJ2-5,TRBV11-2,15
CASSPSSTRDTQYF,TRBJ2-3,TRBV3-1,14
CASSFRRGQETQYF,TRBJ2-5,TRBV7-9,14
CASSPAGGPTGELFF,TRBJ2-2,TRBV18,15
CASSQGGTAALEAFF,TRBJ1-1,TRBV5-1,15
CASSLTGELGEQYF,TRBJ2-7,TRBV7-2,14
CASSLALGQSGNTIYF,TRBJ1-3,TRBV5-1,16
CASRPTGAMETQYF,TRBJ2-5,TRBV12-3/TRBV12-4,14
CASSLWDYPGSNEQFF,TRBJ2-1,TRBV5-1,16
CASSIMGGESYDTQYF,TRBJ2-3,TRBV5-1,16
CASSVRGFDTGELFF,TRBJ2-2,TRBV9,15
CASTTGGNTQYF,TRBJ2-3,TRBV12-3/TRBV12-4,12
CASRLGYTDREFISGANVLTF,TRBJ2-6,TRBV12-2,21
CASSPTGTNEQYF,TRBJ2-7,TRBV7-9,13
CSVRTGEGGNTIYF,TRBJ1-3,TRBV29-1,14
CASSDRGSPYNEQFF,TRBJ2-1,TRBV2,15
CASSLTALNTGELFF,TRBJ2-2,TRBV12-3/TRBV12-4,15
CASSYPRDRGIAGRANVLTF,TRBJ2-6,TRBV6-2/TRBV6-3,20
CASSKQGNTEAFF,TRBJ1-1,TRBV4-3,13
CATKPRDRGLQETQYF,TRBJ2-5,TRBV27,16
CASSQEMRGYEQYF,TRBJ2-7,TRBV4-1,14
CASLPWTSTDTQYF,TRBJ2-3,TRBV5-6,14
CASSQGWAEAFF,TRBJ1-1,TRBV21-1,12
CASSLDRRTGTYEQYF,TRBJ2-7,TRBV7-2,16
CASSPPRQGENYEQYF,TRBJ2-7,TRBV18,16
CAWDGLGEQFF,TRBJ2-1,TRBV30,11
CSVDPANTGELFF,TRBJ2-2,TRBV29-1,13
CASSHYLPGSGDYEQYF,TRBJ2-7,TRBV3-1,17
CASSSRGLAGGWETQYF,TRBJ2-5,TRBV6-5,17
CASSSRYGLAGMAGELFF,TRBJ2-2,TRBV25-1,18
CASSQGRGQETQYF,TRBJ2-5,TRBV4-2,14
CASSELGVSNEQFF,TRBJ2-1,TRBV25-1,14
CASMQTVDSYEQYF,TRBJ2-7,TRBV7-9,14
CSASGRPGYNEQFF,TRBJ2-1,TRBV20-1,14
CASSHRDQGRELFF,TRBJ2-2,TRBV4-3,14
CSVAPRLGETQYF,TRBJ2-5,TRBV29-1,13
CSAPTGVDGIQYF,TRBJ2-4,TRBV20-1,13
CASGGLAGYEQYF,TRBJ2-7,TRBV9,13
CASSSRGARETQYF,TRBJ2-5,TRBV11-1,14
CASSLAEGTYEQYF,TRBJ2-7,TRBV28,14
CASSPPLGGTLYEQFF,TRBJ2-1,TRBV18,16
CATAGGSNTGELFF,TRBJ2-2,TRBV24-1,14
CATSDRTSGMNEQFF,TRBJ2-1,TRBV24-1,15
CAWSVLDPGNIQYF,TRBJ2-4,TRBV30,14
CASSLETGHTNIQYF,TRBJ2-4,TRBV7-8,15
CASSFAPPKDVEQFF,TRBJ2-1,TRBV27,15
CASSLKDTEAFF,TRBJ1-1,TRBV7-8,12
CAISAKTTQETQYF,TRBJ2-5,TRBV10-3,14
CASDGVGDIQYF,TRBJ2-4,TRBV2,12
CATSRRGDPHGTGPGQFF,TRBJ2-1,TRBV15,18
CASSSLGLAGDSRGEQFF,TRBJ2-1,TRBV7-2,18
CASSSPTENTGELFF,TRBJ2-2,TRBV12-3/TRBV12-4,15